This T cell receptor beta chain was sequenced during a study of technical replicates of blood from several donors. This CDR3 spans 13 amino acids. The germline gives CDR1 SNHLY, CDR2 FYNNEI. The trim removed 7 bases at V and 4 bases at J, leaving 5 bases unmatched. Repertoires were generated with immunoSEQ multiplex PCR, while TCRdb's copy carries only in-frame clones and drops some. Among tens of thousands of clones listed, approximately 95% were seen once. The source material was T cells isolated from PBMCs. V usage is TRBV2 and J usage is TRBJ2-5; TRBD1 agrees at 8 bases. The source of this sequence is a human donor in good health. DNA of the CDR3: TGTGCCAGCACCCCGGACAGGGCAGAGACCCAGTACTTC. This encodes CASTPDRAETQYF.